This TCR beta chain is from a study of T cell responses to AZD1222 COVID-19 vaccine. A note on this clone: The target antigen is unknown.

Repertoires were generated with immunoSEQ multiplex PCR, while TCRdb's copy carries only in-frame clones and drops some. The table shows roughly 70,000 clones, with 75% to 95% occurring only once. Points from the study as a whole: None of the repertoires were sampled until the peak T cell response had passed.

The TCR sequence derives from an adult who received the MenACWY meningococcal vaccine as a control. The sample in question was peripheral blood, obtained 28 days after the second dose of the MenACWY control vaccine.

The CDR3 DNA sequence: TGTGCCAGCAGTTTGGTGGCGGGAGGGCCAACATCTCAGTTCTTC. Its protein product is CASSLVAGGPTSQFF. This chain connects TRBV28 to TRBJ2-1; TRBD2 aligns across 9 bases. The CDR3 extends over 15 amino acids. Germline loops: CDR1 MDHEN, CDR2 SYDVKM. The J segment lost 13 bases and the V segment lost 3 bases, leaving 13 bases of the junction unmatched.